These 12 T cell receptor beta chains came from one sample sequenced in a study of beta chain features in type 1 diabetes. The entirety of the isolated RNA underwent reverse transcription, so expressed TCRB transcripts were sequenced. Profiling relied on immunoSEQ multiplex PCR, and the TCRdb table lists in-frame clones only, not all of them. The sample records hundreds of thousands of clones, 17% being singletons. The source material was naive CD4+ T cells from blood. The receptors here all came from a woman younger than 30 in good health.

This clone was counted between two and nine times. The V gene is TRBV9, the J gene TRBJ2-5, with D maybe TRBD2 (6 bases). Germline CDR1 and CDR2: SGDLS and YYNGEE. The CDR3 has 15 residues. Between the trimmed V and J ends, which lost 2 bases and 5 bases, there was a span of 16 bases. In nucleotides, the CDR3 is TGTGCCAGCAGCGTTGGCGGGACCCTAGAGGAGACCCAGTACTTC. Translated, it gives CASSVGGTLEETQYF.

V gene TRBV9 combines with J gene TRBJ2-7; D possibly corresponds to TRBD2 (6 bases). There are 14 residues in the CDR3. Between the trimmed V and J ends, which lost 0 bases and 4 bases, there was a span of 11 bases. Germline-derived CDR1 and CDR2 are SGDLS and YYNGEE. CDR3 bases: TGTGCCAGCAGCGTAGTTGGGACTGGGTACGAGCAGTACTTC. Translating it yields CASSVVGTGYEQYF.

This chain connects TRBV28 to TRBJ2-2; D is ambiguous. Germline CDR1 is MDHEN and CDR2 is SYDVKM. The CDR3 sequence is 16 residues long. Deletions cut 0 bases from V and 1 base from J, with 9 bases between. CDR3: CASSLWGSGNTGELFF. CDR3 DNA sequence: TGTGCCAGCAGTTTATGGGGTTCGGGGAACACCGGGGAGCTGTTTTTT.

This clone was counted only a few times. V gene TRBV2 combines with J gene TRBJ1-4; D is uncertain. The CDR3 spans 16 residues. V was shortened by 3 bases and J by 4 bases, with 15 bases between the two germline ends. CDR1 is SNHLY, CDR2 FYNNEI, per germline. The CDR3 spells CASSEYGSANNEKLFF. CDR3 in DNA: TGTGCCAGCAGTGAGTACGGATCGGCGAATAATGAAAAACTGTTTTTT.

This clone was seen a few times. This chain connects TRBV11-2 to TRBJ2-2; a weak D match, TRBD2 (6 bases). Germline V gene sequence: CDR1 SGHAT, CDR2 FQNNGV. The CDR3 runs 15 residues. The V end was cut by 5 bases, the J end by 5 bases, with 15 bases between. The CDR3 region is CASSPGRGWTGELFF. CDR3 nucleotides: TGTGCCAGCAGCCCGGGGCGGGGTTGGACCGGGGAGCTGTTTTTT. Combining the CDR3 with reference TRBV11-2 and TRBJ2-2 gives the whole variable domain EAGVAQSPRYKIIEKRQSVAFWCNPISGHATLYWYQQILGQGPKLLIQFQNNGVVDDSQLPKDRFSAERLKGVDSTLKIQPAKLEDSAVYLCASSPGRGWTGELFFGEGSRLTVL.

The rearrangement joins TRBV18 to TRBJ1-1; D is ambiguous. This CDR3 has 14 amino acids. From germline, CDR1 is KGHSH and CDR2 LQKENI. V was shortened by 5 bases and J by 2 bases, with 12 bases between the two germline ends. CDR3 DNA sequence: TGTGCCAGCTCATTTTTAGAAACTAACACTGAAGCTTTCTTT. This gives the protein CASSFLETNTEAFF.

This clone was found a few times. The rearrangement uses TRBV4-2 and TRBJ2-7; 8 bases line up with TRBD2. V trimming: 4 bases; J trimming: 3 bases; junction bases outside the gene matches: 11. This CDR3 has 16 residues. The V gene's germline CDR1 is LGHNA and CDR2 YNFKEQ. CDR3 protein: CASSPKASGPVYEQYF. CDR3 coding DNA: TGTGCCAGCAGCCCGAAGGCTAGCGGGCCCGTCTACGAGCAGTACTTC.

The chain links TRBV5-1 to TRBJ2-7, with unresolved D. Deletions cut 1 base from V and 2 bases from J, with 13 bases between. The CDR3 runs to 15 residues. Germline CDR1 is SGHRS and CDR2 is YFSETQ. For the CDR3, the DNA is TGCGCCAGCAGCTTGAGGACGGATACCACCTACGAGCAGTACTTC. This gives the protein CASSLRTDTTYEQYF.

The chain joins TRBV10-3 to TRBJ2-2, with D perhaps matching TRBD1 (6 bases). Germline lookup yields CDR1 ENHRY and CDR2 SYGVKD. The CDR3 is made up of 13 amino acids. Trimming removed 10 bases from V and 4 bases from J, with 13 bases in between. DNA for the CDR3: TGTGCCAGCACAGGGTTGCCCACCGGGGAGCTGTTTTTT. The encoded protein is CASTGLPTGELFF.

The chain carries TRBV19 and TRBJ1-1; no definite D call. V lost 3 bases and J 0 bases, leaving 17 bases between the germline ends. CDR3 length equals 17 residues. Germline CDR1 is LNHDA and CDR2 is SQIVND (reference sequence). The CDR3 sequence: CASSIIRTSTMNTEAFF. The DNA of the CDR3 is TGTGCCAGTAGTATTATTCGGACTAGCACTATGAACACTGAAGCTTTCTTT.

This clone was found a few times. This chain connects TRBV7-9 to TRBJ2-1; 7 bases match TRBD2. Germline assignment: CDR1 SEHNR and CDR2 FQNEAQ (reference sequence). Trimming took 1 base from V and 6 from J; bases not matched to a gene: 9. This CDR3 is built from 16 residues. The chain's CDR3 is CASSLGGGSILNEQFF. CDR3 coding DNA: TGTGCCAGCAGCTTAGGAGGCGGGAGTATTCTCAATGAGCAGTTCTTC.

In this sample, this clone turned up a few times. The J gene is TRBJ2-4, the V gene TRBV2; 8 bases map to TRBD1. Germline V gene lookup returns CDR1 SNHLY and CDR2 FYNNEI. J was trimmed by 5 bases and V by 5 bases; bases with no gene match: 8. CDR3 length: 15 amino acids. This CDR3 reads CASSQQGGVQNIQYF. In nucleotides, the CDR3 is TGTGCCAGCAGTCAACAGGGGGGAGTTCAAAACATTCAGTACTTC. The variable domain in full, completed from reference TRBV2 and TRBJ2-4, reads EPEVTQTPSHQVTQMGQEVILRCVPISNHLYFYWYRQILGQKVEFLVSFYNNEISEKSEIFDDQFSVERPDGSNFTLKIRSTKLEDSAMYFCASSQQGGVQNIQYFGAGTRLSVL.